The entry below gives a single T cell receptor (beta chain) sequence along with its context. This entry comes from a study of blood T cell repertoires in COVID-19. Per germline, CDR1 LNHDA and CDR2 SQIVND (reference sequence). Deletions cut 6 bases from V and 5 bases from J, with 14 bases between. CDR3 size: 14 residues. Some clones are missing from TCRdb's copy, which holds only in-frame ones; the method was immunoSEQ multiplex PCR. The sample shows some 120,000 clones, 90% of them seen only once. The sequenced material came from peripheral blood. The chain combines TRBV19 with TRBJ1-3, with a weak D call TRBD1 (6 bases). This sequence was found in a human donor with active COVID-19. The donor label of this sample is uncertain. CDR3 loop: CASRPGVARNTIYF. CDR3 bases: TGTGCCAGTAGGCCAGGGGTAGCAAGAAACACCATATATTTT.